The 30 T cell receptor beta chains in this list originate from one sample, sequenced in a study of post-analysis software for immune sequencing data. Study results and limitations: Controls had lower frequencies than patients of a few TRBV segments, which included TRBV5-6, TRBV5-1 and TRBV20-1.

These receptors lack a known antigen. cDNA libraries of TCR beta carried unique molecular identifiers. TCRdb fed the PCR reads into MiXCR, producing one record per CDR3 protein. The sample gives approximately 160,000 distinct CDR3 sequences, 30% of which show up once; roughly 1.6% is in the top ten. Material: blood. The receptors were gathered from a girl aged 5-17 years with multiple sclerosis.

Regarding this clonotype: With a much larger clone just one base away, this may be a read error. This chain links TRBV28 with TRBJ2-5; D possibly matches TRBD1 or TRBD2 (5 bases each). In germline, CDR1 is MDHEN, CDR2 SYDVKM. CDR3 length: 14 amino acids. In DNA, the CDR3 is TGTGCCAGCCGAGGGGACCCCGGGCAAGACACCCAGTACTTC. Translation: CASRGDPGQDTQYF. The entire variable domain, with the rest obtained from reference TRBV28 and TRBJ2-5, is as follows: DVKVTQSSRYLVKRTGEKVFLECVQDMDHENMFWYRQDPGLGLRLIYFSYDVKMKEKGDIPEGYSVSREKKERFSLILESASTNQTSMYLCASRGDPGQDTQYFGPGTRLLVL.

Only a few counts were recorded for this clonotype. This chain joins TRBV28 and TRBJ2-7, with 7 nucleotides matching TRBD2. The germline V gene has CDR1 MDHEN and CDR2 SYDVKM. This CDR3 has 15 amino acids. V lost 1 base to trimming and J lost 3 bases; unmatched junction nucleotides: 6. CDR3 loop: CASSLSFGGDYEQYF. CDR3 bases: TGTGCCAGCAGTTTATCATTTGGGGGGGACTACGAGCAGTACTTC.

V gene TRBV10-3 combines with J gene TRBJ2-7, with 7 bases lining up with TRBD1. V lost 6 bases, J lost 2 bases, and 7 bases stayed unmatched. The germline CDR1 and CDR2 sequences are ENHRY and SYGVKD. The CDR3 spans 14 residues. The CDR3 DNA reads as TGTGCCATCAGGGAAACAGGGGAGACCTACGAGCAGTACTTC. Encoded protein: CAIRETGETYEQYF.

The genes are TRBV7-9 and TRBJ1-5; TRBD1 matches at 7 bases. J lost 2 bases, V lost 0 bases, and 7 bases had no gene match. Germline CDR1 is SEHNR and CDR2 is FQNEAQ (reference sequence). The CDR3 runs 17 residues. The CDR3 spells CASSLATGLIRNQPQHF. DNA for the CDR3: TGTGCCAGCAGCTTAGCGACAGGGCTTATTCGCAATCAGCCCCAGCATTTT.

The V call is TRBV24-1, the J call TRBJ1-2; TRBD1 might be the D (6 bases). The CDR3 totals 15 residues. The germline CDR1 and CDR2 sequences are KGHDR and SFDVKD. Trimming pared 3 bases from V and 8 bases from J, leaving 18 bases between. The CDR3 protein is CATSDPSVGGGGYTF. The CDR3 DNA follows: TGTGCCACCAGTGATCCCTCCGTCGGGGGCGGGGGCTACACCTTC.

This CDR3 reads CASSLDQAKETQYF. Written as DNA, the CDR3 is TGTGCCAGCAGCTTAGATCAAGCGAAAGAGACCCAGTACTTC. The rearrangement joins TRBV7-2 to TRBJ2-5; no definite D call. The V end was cut by 1 base, the J end by 3 bases, with 9 bases between. The CDR3 covers 14 residues. Germline CDR1 and CDR2: SGHTA and FQGNSA.

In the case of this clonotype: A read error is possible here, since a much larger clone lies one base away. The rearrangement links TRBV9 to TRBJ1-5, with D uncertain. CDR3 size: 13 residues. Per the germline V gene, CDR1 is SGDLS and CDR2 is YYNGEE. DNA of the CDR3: TGTGCCAGCAGCGCCTGGGGAGGTCAGCCCCGGCATTTT. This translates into CASSAWGGQPRHF.

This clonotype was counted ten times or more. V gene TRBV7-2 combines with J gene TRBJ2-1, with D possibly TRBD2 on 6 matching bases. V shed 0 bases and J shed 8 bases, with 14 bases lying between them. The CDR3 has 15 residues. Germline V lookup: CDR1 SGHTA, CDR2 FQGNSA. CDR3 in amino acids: CASSLARGRSYEQFF. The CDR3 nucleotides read TGTGCCAGCAGCTTAGCGCGGGGACGGTCATATGAGCAGTTCTTC.

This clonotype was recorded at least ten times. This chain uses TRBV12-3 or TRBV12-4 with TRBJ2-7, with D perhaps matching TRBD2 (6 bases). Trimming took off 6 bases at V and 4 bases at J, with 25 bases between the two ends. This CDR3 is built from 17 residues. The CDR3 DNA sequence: TGTGCCAGCAGCCAAGTCCGGGACTTTATCGGGGGTTACGAGCAGTACTTC. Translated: CASSQVRDFIGGYEQYF.

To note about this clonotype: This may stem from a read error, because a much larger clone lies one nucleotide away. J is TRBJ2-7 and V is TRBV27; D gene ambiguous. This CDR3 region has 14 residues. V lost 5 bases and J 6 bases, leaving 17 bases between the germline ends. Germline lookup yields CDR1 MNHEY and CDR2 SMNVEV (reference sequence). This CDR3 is CASSPTAFLCEQYF. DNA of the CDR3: TGTGCCAGCAGTCCGACGGCGTTCCTTTGCGAGCAGTACTTC.

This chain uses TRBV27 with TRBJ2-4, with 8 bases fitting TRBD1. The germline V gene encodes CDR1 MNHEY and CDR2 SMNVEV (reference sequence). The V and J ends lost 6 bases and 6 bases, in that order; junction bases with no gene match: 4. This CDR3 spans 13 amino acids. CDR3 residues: CASRTGAANIQYF. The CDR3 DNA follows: TGTGCCAGCAGGACAGGGGCGGCAAACATTCAGTACTTC.

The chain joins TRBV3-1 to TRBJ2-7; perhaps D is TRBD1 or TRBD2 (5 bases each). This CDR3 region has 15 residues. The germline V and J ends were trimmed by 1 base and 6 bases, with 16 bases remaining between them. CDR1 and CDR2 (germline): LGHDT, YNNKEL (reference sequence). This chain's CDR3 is CASSQASGTCSEQYF. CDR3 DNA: TGTGCCAGCAGCCAAGCATCGGGGACCTGCTCCGAGCAGTACTTC.

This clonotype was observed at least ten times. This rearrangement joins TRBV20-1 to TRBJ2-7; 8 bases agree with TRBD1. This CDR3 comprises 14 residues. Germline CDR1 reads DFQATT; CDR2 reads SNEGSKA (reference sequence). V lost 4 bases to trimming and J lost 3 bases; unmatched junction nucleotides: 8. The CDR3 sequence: CSATRGRGHYEQYF. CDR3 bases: TGCAGTGCTACCCGGGGCAGGGGGCACTACGAGCAGTACTTC.

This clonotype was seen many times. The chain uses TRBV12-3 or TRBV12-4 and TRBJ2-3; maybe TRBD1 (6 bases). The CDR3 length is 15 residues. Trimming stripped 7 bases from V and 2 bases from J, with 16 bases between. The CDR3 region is CASTSPGHLTDTQYF. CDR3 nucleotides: TGTGCCAGCACTTCCCCGGGACACCTCACAGATACGCAGTATTTT.

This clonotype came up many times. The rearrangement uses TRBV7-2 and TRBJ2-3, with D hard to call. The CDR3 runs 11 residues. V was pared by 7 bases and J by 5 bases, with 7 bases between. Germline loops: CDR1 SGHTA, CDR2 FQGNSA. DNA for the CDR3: TGTGCCAGCACCCAGGAAGATACGCAGTATTTT. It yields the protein CASTQEDTQYF.

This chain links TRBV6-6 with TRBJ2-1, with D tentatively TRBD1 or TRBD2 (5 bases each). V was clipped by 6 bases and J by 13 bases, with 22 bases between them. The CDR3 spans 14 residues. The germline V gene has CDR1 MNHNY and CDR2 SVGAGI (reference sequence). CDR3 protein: CASRYQALKGTQFF. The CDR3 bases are TGTGCCAGCAGATATCAGGCTTTGAAAGGGACCCAGTTCTTC.

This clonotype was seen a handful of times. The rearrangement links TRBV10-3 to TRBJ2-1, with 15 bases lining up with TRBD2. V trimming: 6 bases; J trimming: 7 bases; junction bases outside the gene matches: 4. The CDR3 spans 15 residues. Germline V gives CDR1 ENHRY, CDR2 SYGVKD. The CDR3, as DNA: TGTGCCATCAGGAGGACTAGCGGGGGGGGGAATGAGCAGTTCTTC. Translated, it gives CAIRRTSGGGNEQFF.

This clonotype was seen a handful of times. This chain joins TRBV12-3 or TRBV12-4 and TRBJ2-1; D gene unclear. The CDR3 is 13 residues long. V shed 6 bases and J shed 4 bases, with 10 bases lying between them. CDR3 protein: CASSSFKYNEQFF. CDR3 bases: TGTGCCAGCAGCTCCTTCAAATACAATGAGCAGTTCTTC.

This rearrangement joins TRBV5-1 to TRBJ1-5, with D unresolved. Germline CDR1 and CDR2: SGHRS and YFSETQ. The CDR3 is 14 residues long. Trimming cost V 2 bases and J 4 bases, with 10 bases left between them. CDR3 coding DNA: TGCGCCAGCAGCTTCTCCGACACAAATCAGCCCCAGCATTTT. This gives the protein CASSFSDTNQPQHF.

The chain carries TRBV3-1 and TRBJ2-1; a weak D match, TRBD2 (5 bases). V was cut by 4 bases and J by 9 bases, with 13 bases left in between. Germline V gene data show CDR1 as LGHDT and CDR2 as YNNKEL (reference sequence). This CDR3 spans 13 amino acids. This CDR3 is CASSPRRYSEQFF. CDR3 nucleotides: TGTGCCAGCAGCCCCAGGAGGTATAGTGAGCAGTTCTTC.

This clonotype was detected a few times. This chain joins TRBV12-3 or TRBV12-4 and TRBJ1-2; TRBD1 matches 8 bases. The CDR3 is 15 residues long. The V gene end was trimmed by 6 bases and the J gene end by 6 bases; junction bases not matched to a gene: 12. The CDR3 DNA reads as TGTGCCAGCAGCCTACCCGGACAGGGAGGGGATGGCTACACCTTC. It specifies CASSLPGQGGDGYTF.

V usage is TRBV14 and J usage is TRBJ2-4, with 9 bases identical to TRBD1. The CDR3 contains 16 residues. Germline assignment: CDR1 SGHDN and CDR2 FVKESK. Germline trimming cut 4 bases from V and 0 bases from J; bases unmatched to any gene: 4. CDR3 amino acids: CASSLGQGRAKNIQYF. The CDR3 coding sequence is TGTGCCAGCAGCCTCGGACAGGGGCGAGCCAAAAACATTCAGTACTTC.

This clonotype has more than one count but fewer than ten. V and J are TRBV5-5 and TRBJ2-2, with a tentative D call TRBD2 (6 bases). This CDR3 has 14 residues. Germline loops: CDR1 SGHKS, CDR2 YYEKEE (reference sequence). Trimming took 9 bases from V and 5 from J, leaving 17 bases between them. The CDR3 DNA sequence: TGTGCCACCAGTCGGGGAGGCGCTACCGGGGAGCTGTTTTTT. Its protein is CATSRGGATGELFF.

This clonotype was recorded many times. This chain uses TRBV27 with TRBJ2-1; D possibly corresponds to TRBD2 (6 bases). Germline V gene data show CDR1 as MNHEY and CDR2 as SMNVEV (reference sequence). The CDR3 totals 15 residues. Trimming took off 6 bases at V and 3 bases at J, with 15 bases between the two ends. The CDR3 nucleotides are TGTGCCAGCAGATCACCTCTAGCGAACTACAATGAGCAGTTCTTC. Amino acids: CASRSPLANYNEQFF.

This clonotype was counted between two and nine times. In DNA form, the CDR3 reads TGCGCCAGCAGCTTGGGCCACCGGGACAGTAATTCACCCCTCCACTTT. This gives the protein CASSLGHRDSNSPLHF. The J gene is TRBJ1-6, the V gene TRBV5-1, with 7 bases identical to TRBD1. Germline CDR1 is SGHRS and CDR2 is YFSETQ. J gave up 6 bases and V 0 bases, and 6 bases lay outside the gene matches. The CDR3 totals 16 residues.

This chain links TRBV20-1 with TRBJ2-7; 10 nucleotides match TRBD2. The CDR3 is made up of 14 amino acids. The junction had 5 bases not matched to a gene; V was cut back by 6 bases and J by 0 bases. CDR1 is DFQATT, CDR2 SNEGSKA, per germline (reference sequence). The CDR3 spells CSARRLAGSYEQYF. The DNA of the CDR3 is TGCAGTGCCCGGCGACTAGCGGGCTCCTACGAGCAGTACTTC.

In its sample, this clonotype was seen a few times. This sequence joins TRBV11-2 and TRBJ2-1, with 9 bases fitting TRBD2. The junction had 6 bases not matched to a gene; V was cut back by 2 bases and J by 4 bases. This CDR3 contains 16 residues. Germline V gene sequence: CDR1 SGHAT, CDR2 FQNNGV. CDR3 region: CASSLWREGGYNEQFF. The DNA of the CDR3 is TGTGCCAGCAGCTTATGGCGGGAGGGAGGTTACAATGAGCAGTTCTTC.

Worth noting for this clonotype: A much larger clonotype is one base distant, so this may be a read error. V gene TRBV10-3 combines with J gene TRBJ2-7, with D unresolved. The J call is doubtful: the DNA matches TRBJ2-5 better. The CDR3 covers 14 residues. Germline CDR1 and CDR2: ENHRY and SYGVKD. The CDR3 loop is CAISDGPTQETQYF. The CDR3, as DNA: TGTGCCATCAGCGATGGACCAACGCAAGAGACCCAGTACTTC.

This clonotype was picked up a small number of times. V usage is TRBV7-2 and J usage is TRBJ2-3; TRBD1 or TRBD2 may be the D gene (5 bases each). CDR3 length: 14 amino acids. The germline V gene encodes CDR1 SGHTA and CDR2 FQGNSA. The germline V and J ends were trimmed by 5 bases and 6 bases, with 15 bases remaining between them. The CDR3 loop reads CASSRGTGWDTQYF. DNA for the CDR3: TGTGCCAGCAGCCGAGGGACGGGCTGGGATACGCAGTATTTT.

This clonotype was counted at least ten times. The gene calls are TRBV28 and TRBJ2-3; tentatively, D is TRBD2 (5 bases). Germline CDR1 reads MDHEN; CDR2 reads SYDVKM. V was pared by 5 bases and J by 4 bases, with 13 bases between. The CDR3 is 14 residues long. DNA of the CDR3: TGTGCCAGCAGTCTTTCGGAGGAGTCAGATACGCAGTATTTT. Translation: CASSLSEESDTQYF.